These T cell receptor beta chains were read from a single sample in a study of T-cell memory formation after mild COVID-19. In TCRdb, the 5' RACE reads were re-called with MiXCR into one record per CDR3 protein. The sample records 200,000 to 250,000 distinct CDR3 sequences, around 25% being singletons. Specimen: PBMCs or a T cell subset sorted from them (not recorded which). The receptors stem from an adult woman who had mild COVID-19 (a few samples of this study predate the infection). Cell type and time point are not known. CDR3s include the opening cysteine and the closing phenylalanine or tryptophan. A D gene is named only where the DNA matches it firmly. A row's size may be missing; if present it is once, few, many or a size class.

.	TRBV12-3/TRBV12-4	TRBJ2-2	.	CASNPTPPNTGELFF	TGTGCCAGCAACCCTACACCGCCGAACACCGGGGAGCTGTTTTTT
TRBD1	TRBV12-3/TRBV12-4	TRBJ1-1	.	CATTPGGNVNTEAFF	TGTGCCACGACCCCAGGGGGTAACGTGAACACTGAAGCTTTCTTT
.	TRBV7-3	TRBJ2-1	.	CASSLEGWSNEQFF	TGTGCCAGCAGCTTGGAGGGCTGGAGTAATGAGCAGTTCTTC
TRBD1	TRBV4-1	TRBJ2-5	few	CASSQGPQGTRRETQYF	TGCGCCAGCAGCCAAGGGCCACAGGGGACGCGGAGGGAGACCCAGTACTTC
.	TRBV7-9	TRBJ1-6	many	CASSLEQVNSPLHF	TGTGCCAGCAGCTTAGAGCAGGTCAATTCACCCCTCCACTTT
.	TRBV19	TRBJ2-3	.	CASSPDGGNTQYF	TGTGCCAGTAGTCCGGATGGGGGGAATACGCAGTATTTT
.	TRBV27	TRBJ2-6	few	CASSLWGTGANVLTF	TGTGCCAGCAGTTTGTGGGGAACTGGGGCCAACGTCCTGACTTTC
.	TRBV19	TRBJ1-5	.	CASSIFGYSNQPQHF	TGTGCCAGTAGTATATTTGGGTATAGCAATCAGCCCCAGCATTTT
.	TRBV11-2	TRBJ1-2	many	CASSPPGGGYTF	TGTGCCAGCAGCCCTCCCGGGGGCGGCTACACCTTC
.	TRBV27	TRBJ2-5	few	CASSPGRGSRTQYF	TGTGCCAGCAGTCCAGGACGGGGTTCTCGGACCCAGTACTTC
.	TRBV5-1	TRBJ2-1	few	CASSLAGGTEQFF	TGCGCCAGCAGCTTGGCAGGCGGGACTGAGCAGTTCTTC
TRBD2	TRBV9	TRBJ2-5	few	CASSSSGGTQETQYF	TGTGCCAGCAGCTCTAGCGGGGGAACTCAAGAGACCCAGTACTTC
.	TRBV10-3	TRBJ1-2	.	CAISEPGEGYTF	TGTGCCATCAGTGAGCCGGGTGAAGGCTACACCTTC
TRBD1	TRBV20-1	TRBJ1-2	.	CSARGAGTGGLGGYTF	TGCAGTGCTAGAGGCGCCGGGACAGGGGGCCTTGGTGGCTACACCTTC
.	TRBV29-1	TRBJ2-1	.	CSVDTALWNEQFF	TGCAGCGTTGATACAGCTTTATGGAATGAGCAGTTCTTC
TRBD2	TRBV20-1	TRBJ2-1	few	CSASLAGRPNEQFF	TGCAGTGCTTCTCTAGCGGGGAGGCCCAATGAGCAGTTCTTC
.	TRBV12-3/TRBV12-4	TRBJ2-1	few	CASSRSDEQFF	TGTGCCAGCAGTCGCAGCGATGAGCAGTTCTTC
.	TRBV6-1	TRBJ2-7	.	CASSETVGQPSYEQYF	TGTGCCAGCAGTGAAACGGTTGGACAGCCCTCCTACGAGCAGTACTTC
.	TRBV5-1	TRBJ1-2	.	CASSQIQGDGYTF	TGCGCCAGCAGCCAAATCCAGGGAGATGGCTACACCTTC
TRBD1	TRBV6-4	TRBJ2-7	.	CASSGGTATYEQYF	TGTGCCAGCAGTGGAGGGACAGCAACCTACGAGCAGTACTTC
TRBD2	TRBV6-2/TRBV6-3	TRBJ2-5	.	CASSSHSGSRRETQYF	TGTGCCAGCAGTTCCCATAGCGGGAGTCGGCGAGAGACCCAGTACTTC
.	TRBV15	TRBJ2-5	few	CATSREVRREPLQETQYF	TGTGCCACCAGCAGAGAGGTCCGACGGGAGCCCCTTCAAGAGACCCAGTACTTC
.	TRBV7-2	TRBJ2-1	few	CASSPRVGFSYNEQFF	TGTGCCAGCAGCCCCAGGGTGGGATTCTCCTACAATGAGCAGTTCTTC
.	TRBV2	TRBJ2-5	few	CASSPPSAEQETQYF	TGTGCCAGCAGTCCCCCTAGCGCCGAACAAGAGACCCAGTACTTC
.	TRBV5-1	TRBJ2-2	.	CASSLELAPGELFF	TGCGCCAGCAGCTTGGAACTAGCCCCCGGGGAGCTGTTTTTT
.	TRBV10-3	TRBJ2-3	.	CAISRGALTDTQYF	TGTGCCATCAGTAGGGGGGCCCTCACAGATACGCAGTATTTT
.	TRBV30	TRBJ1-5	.	CAWAGSYSNQPQHF	TGTGCCTGGGCTGGGTCCTATAGCAATCAGCCCCAGCATTTT
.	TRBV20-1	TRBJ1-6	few	CSALAGDSPLHF	TGCAGTGCTCTCGCAGGGGATTCACCCCTCCACTTT
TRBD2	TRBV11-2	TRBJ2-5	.	CASSLQLAGGLNQETQYF	TGTGCCAGCAGCTTACAGCTAGCGGGAGGCTTGAACCAAGAGACCCAGTACTTC
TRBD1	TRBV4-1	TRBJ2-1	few	CASSQRTGVYNEQFF	TGCGCCAGCAGCCAAAGAACAGGGGTATACAATGAGCAGTTCTTC
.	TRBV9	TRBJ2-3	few	CASTTLGLSTDTQYF	TGTGCCAGCACCACACTAGGGTTATCCACAGATACGCAGTATTTT
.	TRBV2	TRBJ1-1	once	CASRGYVNTEAFF	TGTGCCAGCAGAGGATATGTCAACACTGAAGCTTTCTTT
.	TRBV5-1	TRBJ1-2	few	CASSVDSLGAYGYTF	TGCGCCAGCAGCGTGGACAGTCTCGGGGCCTATGGCTACACCTTC
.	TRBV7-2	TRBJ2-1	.	CASSIRGTNEQFF	TGTGCCAGCAGCATAAGGGGCACCAATGAGCAGTTCTTC
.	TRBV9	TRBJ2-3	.	CASSPVVVRTDTQYF	TGTGCCAGCAGTCCCGTAGTAGTACGGACAGATACGCAGTATTTT
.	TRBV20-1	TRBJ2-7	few	CSARDDLKSYEQYF	TGCAGTGCTAGAGACGACTTAAAATCCTACGAGCAGTACTTC
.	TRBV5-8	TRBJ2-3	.	CASSSSSGDTQYF	TGTGCCAGCAGCTCCAGCAGCGGAGATACGCAGTATTTT
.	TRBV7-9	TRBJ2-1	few	CASSPRGDSYNEQFF	TGTGCCAGCAGCCCCCGGGGAGACTCCTACAATGAGCAGTTCTTC
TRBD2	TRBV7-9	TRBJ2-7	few	CASSSTSGGLYEQYF	TGTGCCAGCAGCTCCACTAGCGGGGGACTCTACGAGCAGTACTTC
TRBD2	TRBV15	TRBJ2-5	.	CATSRGGLAVQETQYF	TGTGCCACCAGCAGGGGTGGACTAGCGGTACAAGAGACCCAGTACTTC
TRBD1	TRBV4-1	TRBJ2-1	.	CASSQRQGVNEQFF	TGCGCCAGCAGCCAAAGACAGGGGGTCAATGAGCAGTTCTTC
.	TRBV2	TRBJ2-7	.	CASSEMGLAGEQYF	TGTGCCAGCAGTGAAATGGGACTGGCAGGGGAGCAGTACTTC
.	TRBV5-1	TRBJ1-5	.	CASSLQGRGQPQHF	TGCGCCAGCAGCCTACAGGGTAGGGGTCAGCCCCAGCATTTT